By sample fraction, the clone carrying this TCR beta chain is medium-sized (0.01 to 0.1%). No antigen is known for it. This sample stems from a study of long-term antiretroviral therapy in people with HIV. Findings and limits, study-wide: The study lacked data on ART adherence, viral resistance or therapy changes. Pre-ART clonal expansion yielded clones that dominated the repertoire at all time points.

A v3.0 immunoSEQ assay was performed at survey level. Target depth was 40,000-50,000 T-cell genomes per sample. Assay: immunoSEQ multiplex PCR; the TCRdb copy retains only in-frame clones and omits some. The table includes 14,000 or so clones, 82% detected once. For each donor, at least one pre-ART and at least two post-ART PBMC samples were available. The CDR3 length is 12 residues. From germline, CDR1 is LNHDA and CDR2 SQIVND (reference sequence). V was cut by 8 bases and J by 5 bases, with 9 bases left in between. The specimen comprised unsorted PBMCs, sampled 1.8 years before starting antiretroviral therapy. The chain uses TRBV19 and TRBJ2-2; possibly TRBD1 for D (5 bases). This clonotype originated in a woman in her 40s with HIV. As DNA, the CDR3 is TGTGCCAGTCCAGGGATTACCGGGGAGCTGTTTTTT. Protein product: CASPGITGELFF.